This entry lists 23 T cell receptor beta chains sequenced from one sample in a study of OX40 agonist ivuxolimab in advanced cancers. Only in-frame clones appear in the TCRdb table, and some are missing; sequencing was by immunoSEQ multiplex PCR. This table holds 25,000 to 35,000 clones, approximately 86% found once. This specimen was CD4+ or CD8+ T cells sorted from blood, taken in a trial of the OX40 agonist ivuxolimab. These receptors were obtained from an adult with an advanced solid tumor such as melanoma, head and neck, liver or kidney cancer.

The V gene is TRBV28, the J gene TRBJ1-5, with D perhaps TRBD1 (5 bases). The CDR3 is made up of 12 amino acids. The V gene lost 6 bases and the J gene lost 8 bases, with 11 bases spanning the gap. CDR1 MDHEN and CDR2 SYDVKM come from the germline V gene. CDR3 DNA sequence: TGTGCCAGCAGCAGGGACCTAGAGCCCCAGCATTTT. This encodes CASSRDLEPQHF.

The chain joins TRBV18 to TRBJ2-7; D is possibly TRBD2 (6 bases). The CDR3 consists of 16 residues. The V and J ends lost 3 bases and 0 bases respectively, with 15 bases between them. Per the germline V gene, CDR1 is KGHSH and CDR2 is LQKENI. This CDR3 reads CASSPAGPRSSYEQYF. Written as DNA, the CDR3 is TGTGCCAGCTCACCTGCGGGACCCCGGAGCTCCTACGAGCAGTACTTC.

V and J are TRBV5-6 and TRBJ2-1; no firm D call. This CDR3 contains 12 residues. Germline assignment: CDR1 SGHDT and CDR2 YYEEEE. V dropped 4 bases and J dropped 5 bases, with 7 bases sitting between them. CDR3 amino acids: CASSQSHNEQFF. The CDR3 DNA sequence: TGTGCCAGCAGCCAATCGCACAATGAGCAGTTCTTC.

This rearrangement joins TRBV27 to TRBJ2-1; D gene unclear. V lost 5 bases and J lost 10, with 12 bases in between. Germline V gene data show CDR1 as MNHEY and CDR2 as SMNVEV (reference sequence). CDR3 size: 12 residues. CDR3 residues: CASSPPTGEQFF. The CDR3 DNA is TGTGCCAGCAGTCCCCCGACTGGGGAGCAGTTCTTC.

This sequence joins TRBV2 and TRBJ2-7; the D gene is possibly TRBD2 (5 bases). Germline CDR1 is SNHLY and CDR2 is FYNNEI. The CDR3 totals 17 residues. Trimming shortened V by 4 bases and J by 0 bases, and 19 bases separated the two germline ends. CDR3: CASSAPLGLVDSYEQYF. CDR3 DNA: TGTGCCAGCAGTGCCCCGCTAGGACTGGTGGACTCCTACGAGCAGTACTTC.

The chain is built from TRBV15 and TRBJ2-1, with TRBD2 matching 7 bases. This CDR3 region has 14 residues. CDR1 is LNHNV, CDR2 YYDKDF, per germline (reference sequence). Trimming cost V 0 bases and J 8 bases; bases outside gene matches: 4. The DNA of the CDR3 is TGTGCCACCAGCAGAGAAGGGACTATGGATGAGCAGTTCTTC. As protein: CATSREGTMDEQFF.

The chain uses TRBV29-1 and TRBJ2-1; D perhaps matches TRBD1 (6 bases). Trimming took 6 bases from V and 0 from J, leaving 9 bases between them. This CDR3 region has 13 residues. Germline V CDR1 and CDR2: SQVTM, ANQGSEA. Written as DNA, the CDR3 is TGCAGCGTCGGACAGATCTCCTACAATGAGCAGTTCTTC. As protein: CSVGQISYNEQFF.

CDR3 sequence: CASSQDPRADTEAFF. DNA of the CDR3: TGCGCCAGCAGCCAAGATCCCAGGGCGGACACTGAAGCTTTCTTT. V gene TRBV4-1 combines with J gene TRBJ1-1, with D tentatively TRBD1 (5 bases). The CDR3 has 15 residues. Germline CDR1 MGHRA, CDR2 YSYEKL. Trimming took off 0 bases at V and 3 bases at J, with 11 bases between the two ends.

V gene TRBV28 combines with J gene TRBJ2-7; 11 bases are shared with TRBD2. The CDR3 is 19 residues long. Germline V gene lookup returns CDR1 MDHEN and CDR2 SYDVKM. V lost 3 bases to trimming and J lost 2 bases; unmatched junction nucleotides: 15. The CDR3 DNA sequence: TGTGCCAGCAGTTTGAGGCTGGGCGGGGCTAGCGGGAGGACCTACGAGCAGTACTTC. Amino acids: CASSLRLGGASGRTYEQYF.

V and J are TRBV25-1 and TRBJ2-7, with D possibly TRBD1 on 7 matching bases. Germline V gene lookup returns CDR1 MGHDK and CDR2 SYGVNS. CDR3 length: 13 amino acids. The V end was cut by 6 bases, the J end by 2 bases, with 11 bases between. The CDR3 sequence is CASRAGQTYEQYF. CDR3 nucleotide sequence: TGTGCCAGCAGGGCGGGACAGACCTACGAGCAGTACTTC.

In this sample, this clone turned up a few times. Written as DNA, the CDR3 is TGTGCCGGAGAGAAAAGGAGCTCCTACGAGCAGTACTTC. Protein: CAGEKRSSYEQYF. J is TRBJ2-7 and V is TRBV7-9; unclear D gene. V shed 11 bases and J shed 0 bases, with 14 bases lying between them. Germline loops: CDR1 SEHNR, CDR2 FQNEAQ (reference sequence). CDR3 length: 13 residues.

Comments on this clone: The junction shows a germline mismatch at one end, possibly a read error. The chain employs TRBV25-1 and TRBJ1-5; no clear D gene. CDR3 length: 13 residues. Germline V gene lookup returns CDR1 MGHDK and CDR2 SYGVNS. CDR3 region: CASREWEDQPQHF. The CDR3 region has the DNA TGTGCCAGCAGAGAATGGGAAGATCAGCCCCAGCATTTT.

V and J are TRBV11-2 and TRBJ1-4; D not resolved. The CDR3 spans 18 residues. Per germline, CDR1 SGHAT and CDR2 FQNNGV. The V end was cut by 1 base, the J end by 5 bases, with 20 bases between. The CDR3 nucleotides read TGTGCCAGCAGCTTAGTGGCGGTCGGCTCGGAAGACAATGAAAAACTGTTTTTT. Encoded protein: CASSLVAVGSEDNEKLFF. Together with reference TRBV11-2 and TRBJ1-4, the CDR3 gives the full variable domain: EAGVAQSPRYKIIEKRQSVAFWCNPISGHATLYWYQQILGQGPKLLIQFQNNGVVDDSQLPKDRFSAERLKGVDSTLKIQPAKLEDSAVYLCASSLVAVGSEDNEKLFFGSGTQLSVL.

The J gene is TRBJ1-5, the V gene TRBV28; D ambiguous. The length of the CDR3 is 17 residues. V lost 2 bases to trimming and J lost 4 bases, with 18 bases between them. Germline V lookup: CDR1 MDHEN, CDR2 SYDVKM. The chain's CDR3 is CASSLRGGGRVNQPQHF. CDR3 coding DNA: TGTGCCAGCAGTTTACGGGGAGGTGGGAGGGTAAATCAGCCCCAGCATTTT.

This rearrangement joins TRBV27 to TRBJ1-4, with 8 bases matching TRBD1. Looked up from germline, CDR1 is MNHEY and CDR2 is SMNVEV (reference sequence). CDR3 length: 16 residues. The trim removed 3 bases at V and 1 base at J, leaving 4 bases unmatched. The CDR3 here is CASSFRGPGTNEKLFF. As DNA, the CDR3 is TGTGCCAGCAGTTTCAGGGGGCCTGGAACTAATGAAAAACTGTTTTTT.

The CDR3 sequence: CASSRAGSTDTQYF. CDR3 bases: TGTGCCAGCAGTCGGGCGGGAAGCACAGATACGCAGTATTTT. The rearrangement links TRBV27 to TRBJ2-3; D may be TRBD2 (6 bases). Germline V lookup: CDR1 MNHEY, CDR2 SMNVEV (reference sequence). V shed 5 bases and J shed 0 bases, with 9 bases lying between them. The CDR3 length is 14 residues.

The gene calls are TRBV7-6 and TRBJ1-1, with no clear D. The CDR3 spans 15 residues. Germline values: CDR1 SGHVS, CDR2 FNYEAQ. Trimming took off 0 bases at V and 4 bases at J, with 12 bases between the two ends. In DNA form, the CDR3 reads TGTGCCAGCAGCTTAGCTCTGGACTCGGGCACTGAAGCTTTCTTT. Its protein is CASSLALDSGTEAFF.

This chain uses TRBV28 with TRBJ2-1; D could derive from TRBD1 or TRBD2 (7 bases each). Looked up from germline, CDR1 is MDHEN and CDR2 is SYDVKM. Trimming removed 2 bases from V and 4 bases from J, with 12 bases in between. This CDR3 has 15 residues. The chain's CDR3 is CASSLDREGYNEQFF. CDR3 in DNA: TGTGCCAGCAGTTTAGACAGGGAGGGATACAATGAGCAGTTCTTC.

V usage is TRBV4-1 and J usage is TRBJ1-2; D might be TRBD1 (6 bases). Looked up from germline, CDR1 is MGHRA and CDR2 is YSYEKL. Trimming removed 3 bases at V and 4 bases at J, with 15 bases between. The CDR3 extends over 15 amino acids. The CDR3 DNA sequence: TGCGCCAGCAGCCACCTTACAGGGATCGGCTATGGCTACACCTTC. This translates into CASSHLTGIGYGYTF.

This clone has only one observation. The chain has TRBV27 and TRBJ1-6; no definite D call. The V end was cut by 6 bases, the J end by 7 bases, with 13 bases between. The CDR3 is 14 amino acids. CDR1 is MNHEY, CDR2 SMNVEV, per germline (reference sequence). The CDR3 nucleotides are TGTGCCAGCAGGGACGAGGGCCTAAATTCACCCCTCCACTTT. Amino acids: CASRDEGLNSPLHF.

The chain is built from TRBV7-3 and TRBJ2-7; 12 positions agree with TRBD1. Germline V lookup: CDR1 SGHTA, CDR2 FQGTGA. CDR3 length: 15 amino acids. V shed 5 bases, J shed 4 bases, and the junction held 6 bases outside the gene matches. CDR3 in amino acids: CASSPGTGGGYEQYF. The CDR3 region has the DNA TGTGCCAGCAGCCCAGGGACAGGGGGCGGATACGAGCAGTACTTC.

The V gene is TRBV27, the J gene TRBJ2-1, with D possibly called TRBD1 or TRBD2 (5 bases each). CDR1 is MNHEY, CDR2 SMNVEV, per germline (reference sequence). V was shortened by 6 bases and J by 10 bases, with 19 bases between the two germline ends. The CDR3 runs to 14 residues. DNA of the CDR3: TGTGCCAGCAGCCTTGGGACGGGGCATTACGAGCAGTTCTTC. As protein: CASSLGTGHYEQFF.

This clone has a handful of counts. The CDR3 bases are TGTGCCAGCAGCTTTATGAATGAGCAGTTCTTC. Protein product: CASSFMNEQFF. The chain joins TRBV11-3 to TRBJ2-1; D unclear. This CDR3 region has 11 residues. The V end lost 3 bases, the J end lost 7 bases, and 4 bases lay between the germline ends. Germline CDR1 SGHNT, CDR2 YENEEA.